The 5 T cell receptor beta chains given below trace back to one sample, sequenced in a study of blood T cell repertoires in COVID-19. Sequenced by immunoSEQ multiplex PCR; TCRdb stores in-frame clones only, minus some. The sample shows 150,000 to 200,000 clones, about 80% of them seen only once. The sample was peripheral blood. The receptor set was obtained from a woman in her 40s with COVID-19, enrolled during active disease.

V usage is TRBV18 and J usage is TRBJ1-1, with a tentative D call TRBD1 (6 bases). CDR1 is KGHSH, CDR2 LQKENI, per germline. Trimming shortened V by 3 bases and J by 1 base, and 9 bases separated the two germline ends. CDR3 size: 14 residues. For the CDR3, the DNA is TGTGCCAGCTCACCGGGACACCCGAACACTGAAGCTTTCTTT. It codes for CASSPGHPNTEAFF.

This clone was counted a single time. The chain joins TRBV15 to TRBJ2-2, with TRBD2 matching 8 bases. Trimming at V came to 1 base and at J to 5 bases, leaving 6 bases not matched to a gene. Germline-derived CDR1 and CDR2 are LNHNV and YYDKDF (reference sequence). This CDR3 is built from 16 residues. The CDR3 here is CATSRGLAGATGELFF. The CDR3 DNA sequence: TGTGCCACCAGCAGAGGTCTAGCGGGTGCTACCGGGGAGCTGTTTTTT.

V is TRBV6-4 and J is TRBJ2-3; 11 positions match TRBD1. V gave up 4 bases and J gave up 8 bases; unmatched junction bases: 11. This CDR3 spans 16 amino acids. The germline CDR1 and CDR2 sequences are MRHNA and SNTAGT. The CDR3 reads CASSANTGTGGSTQYF. The DNA for the CDR3 is TGTGCCAGCAGTGCTAACACCGGGACAGGGGGTTCTACGCAGTATTTT.

The chain combines TRBV12-3 or TRBV12-4 with TRBJ2-2, with no clear D. Trimming stripped 7 bases from V and 1 base from J, with 4 bases between. This CDR3 has 12 residues. The CDR3 loop reads CASTGNTGELFF. CDR3 nucleotide sequence: TGTGCCAGCACGGGGAACACCGGGGAGCTGTTTTTT.

This clone was detected only once. This chain connects TRBV1 to TRBJ2-1; the DNA was not used to check the table's D call, TRBD2. TRBV1 is flagged as a pseudogene. This CDR3 is built from 14 residues. The CDR3 region has the DNA TGCACCAGCTTTAGCGGGAGATTCGCCAATGAGCAGTTCTTC. Its protein is CTSFSGRFANEQFF.